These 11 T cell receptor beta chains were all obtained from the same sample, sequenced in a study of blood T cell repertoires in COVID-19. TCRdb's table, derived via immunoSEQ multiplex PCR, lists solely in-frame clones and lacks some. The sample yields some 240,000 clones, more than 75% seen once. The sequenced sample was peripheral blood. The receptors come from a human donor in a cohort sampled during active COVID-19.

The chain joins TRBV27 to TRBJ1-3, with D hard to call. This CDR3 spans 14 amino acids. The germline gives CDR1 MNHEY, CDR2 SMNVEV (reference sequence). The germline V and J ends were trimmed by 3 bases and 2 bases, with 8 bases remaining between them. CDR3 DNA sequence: TGTGCCAGCAGTTTCGGCGGGGCTGGAAACACCATATATTTT. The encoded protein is CASSFGGAGNTIYF.

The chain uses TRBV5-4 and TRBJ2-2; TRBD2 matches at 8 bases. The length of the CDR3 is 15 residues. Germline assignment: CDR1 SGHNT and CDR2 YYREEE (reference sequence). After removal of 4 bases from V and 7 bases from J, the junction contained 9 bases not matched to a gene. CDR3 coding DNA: TGTGCCAGCAGCCCCCCGGGGGGGGCGAACGGGGAGCTGTTTTTT. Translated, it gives CASSPPGGANGELFF.

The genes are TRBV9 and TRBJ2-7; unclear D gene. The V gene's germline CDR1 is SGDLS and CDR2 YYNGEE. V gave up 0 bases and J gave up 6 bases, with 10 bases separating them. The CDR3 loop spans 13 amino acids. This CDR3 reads CASSVGSSFEQYF. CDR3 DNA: TGTGCCAGCAGCGTAGGATCCAGTTTCGAGCAGTACTTC.

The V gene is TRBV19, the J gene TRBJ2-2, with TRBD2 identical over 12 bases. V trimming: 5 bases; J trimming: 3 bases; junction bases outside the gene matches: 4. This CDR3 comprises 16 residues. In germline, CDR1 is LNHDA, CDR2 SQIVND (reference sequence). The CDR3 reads CASSPSGRGDTGELFF. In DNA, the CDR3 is TGTGCCAGTAGTCCTAGCGGGAGGGGAGACACCGGGGAGCTGTTTTTT.

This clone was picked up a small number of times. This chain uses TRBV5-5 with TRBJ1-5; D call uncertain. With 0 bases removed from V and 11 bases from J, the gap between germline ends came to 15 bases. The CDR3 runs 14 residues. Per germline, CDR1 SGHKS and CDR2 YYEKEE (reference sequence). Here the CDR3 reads CASSLDGRVGAQHF. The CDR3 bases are TGTGCCAGCAGCTTGGACGGGCGGGTGGGTGCCCAGCATTTT.

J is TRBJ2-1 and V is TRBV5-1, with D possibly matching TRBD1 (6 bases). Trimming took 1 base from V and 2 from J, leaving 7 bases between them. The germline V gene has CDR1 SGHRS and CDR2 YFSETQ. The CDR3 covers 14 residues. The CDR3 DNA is TGCGCCAGCAGCTTGAACAGGGCCTACAATGAGCAGTTCTTC. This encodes CASSLNRAYNEQFF.

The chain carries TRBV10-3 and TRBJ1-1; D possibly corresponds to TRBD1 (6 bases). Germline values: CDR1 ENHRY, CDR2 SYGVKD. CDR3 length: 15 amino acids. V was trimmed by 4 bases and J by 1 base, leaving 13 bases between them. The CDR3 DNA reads TGTGCCATCAGTGGGTCGGGACACTCGAACACTGAAGCTTTCTTT. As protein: CAISGSGHSNTEAFF.

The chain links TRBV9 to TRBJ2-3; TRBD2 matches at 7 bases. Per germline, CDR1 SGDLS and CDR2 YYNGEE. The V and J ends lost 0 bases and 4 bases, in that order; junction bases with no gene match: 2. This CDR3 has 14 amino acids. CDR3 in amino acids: CASSVGGSADTQYF. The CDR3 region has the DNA TGTGCCAGCAGCGTAGGCGGGAGTGCAGATACGCAGTATTTT.

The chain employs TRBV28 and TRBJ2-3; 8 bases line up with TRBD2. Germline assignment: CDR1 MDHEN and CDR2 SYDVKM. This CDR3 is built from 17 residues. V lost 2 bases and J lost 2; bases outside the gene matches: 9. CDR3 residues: CASSLRLAGTYTDTQYF. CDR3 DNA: TGTGCCAGCAGTTTACGGCTAGCGGGTACCTACACAGATACGCAGTATTTT.

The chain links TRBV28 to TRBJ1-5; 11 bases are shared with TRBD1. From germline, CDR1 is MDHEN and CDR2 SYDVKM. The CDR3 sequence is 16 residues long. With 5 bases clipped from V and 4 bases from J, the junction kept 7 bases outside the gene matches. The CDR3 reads CASSSGQGAGNQPQHF. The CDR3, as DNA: TGTGCCAGCAGTAGTGGACAGGGGGCTGGGAATCAGCCCCAGCATTTT.

The DNA for the CDR3 is TGTGCCAGCAGACTCCGGCAGGGGGCCATACTCTACAATGAGCAGTTCTTC. Its translation is CASRLRQGAILYNEQFF. The V call is TRBV28, the J call TRBJ2-1; 8 nucleotides match TRBD1. This CDR3 comprises 17 residues. With V trimmed by 6 bases and J by 3 bases, 13 bases remained unmatched. Germline lookup yields CDR1 MDHEN and CDR2 SYDVKM.